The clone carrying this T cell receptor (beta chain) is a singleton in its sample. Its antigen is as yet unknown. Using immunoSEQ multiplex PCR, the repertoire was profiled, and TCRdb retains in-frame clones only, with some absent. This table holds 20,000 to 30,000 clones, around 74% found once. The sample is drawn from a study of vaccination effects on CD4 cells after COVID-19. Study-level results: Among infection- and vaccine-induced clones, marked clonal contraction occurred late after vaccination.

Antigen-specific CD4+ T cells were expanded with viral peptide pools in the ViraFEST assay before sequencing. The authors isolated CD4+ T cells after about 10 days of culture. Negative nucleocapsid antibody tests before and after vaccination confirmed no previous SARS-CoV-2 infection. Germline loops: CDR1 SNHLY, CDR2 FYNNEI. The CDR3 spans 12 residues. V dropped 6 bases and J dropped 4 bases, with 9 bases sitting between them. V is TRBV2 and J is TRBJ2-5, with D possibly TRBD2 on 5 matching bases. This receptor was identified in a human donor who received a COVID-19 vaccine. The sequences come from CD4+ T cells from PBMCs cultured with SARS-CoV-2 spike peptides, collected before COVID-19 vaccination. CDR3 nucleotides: TGTGCCAGCAGCGGACTGGGAGAGACCCAGTACTTC. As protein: CASSGLGETQYF.